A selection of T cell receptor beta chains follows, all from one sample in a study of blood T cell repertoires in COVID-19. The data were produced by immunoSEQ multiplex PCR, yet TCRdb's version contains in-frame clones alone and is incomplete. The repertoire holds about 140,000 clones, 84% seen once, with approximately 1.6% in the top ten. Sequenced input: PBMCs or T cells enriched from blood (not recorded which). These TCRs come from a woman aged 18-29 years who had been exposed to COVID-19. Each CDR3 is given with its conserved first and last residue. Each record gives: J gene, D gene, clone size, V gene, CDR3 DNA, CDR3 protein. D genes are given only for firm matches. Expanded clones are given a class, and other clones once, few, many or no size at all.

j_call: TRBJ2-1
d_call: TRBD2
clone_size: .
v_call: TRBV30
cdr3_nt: TGTGCCTGGAGTTCGGCTAGCGGCTACAATGAGCAGTTCTTC
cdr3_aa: CAWSSASGYNEQFF

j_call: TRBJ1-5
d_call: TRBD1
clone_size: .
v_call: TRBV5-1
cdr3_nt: TGCGCCAGCAGCTTAGGACAGGGGTCCGGTCAGCCCCAGCATTTT
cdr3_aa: CASSLGQGSGQPQHF

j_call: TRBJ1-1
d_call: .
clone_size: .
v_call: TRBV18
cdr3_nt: TGTGCCAGCTCACCGGGAGCCAGGGGCACTGAAGCTTTCTTT
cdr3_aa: CASSPGARGTEAFF

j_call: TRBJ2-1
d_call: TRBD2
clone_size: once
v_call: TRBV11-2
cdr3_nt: TGTGCCAGCAGCTTAGGTAGCCCGGGACTAGCGGGAGCGGAGCAGTTCTTC
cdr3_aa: CASSLGSPGLAGAEQFF

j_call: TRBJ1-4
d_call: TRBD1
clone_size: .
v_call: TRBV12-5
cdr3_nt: TGTGCTAGTGGTCCCGGGACAGAAAATGAAAAACTGTTTTTT
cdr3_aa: CASGPGTENEKLFF

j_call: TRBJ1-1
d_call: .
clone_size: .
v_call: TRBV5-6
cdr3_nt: TGTGCCAGCAGCTTGAGTCGACTTTGGAACACTGAAGCTTTCTTT
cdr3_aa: CASSLSRLWNTEAFF

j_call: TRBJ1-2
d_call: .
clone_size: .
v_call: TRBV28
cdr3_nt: TGTGCCATCGACTCTCGGCAGGGAGGTGGCTACACCTTC
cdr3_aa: CAIDSRQGGGYTF

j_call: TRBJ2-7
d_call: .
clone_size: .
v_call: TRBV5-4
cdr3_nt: TGTGCCAGCAGCTTGGGGACAGCGACTAATTACGAGCAGTACTTC
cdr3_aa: CASSLGTATNYEQYF

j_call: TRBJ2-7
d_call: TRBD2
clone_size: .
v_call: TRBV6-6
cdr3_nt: TGTGCCAGCCACCCTAGCGGGAGCTCCTACGAGCAGTACTTC
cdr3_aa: CASHPSGSSYEQYF

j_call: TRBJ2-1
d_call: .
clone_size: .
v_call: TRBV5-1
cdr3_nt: TGCGCCAGCAGCTTGGTGGGGGGTTCAAATGAGCAGTTCTTC
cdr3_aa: CASSLVGGSNEQFF